This T cell receptor beta chain was captured in a study of cytomegalovirus exposure and HLA in healthy donors. Profiled with immunoSEQ multiplex PCR; TCRdb holds only in-frame clones, not every one. The sample contains about 170,000 clones, roughly 90% of which appear only once. Germline trimming cut 4 bases from V and 2 bases from J; bases unmatched to any gene: 9. The CDR3 length is 15 residues. CDR1 is SGDLS, CDR2 YYNGEE, per germline. Of note for this clone: Its specificity is not known.

Overall study results and limits: Reports indicated that the classifier achieved high specificity and sensitivity in diagnosing cytomegalovirus status. The authors enumerated roughly 160 TCR beta chains as linked to cytomegalovirus. Whilst most TCR sequences proved rare, a subset of public TCRs occurred across many donors. The tendency of first-cohort TCR clusters to co-occur in the approximately 110 validation repertoires was the finding of a later analysis.

What was sequenced was PBMCs. The chain joins TRBV9 to TRBJ2-7; 7 bases are shared with TRBD2. The sequence came from a woman aged 25 to 39 in good health and CMV-seronegative. The CDR3 region has the DNA TGTGCCAGCAGCCCCTTCGGGACTACCCCCTACGAGCAGTACTTC. It is translated as CASSPFGTTPYEQYF.